The text below deals with one T cell receptor (beta chain). Antigen: not known. The sample belongs to a study of regulatory T cells in long-lasting Graves disease. Study-wide findings and caveats: There was favoring of TRBV28, TRBJ1-2 and TRBJ2-5 in persistent disease. Blood alone, not thyroid tissue, was studied. TCR diversity was lower in persistent Graves' patients (versus newly diagnosed ones).

Arm-PCR of CDR3 regions with iRepertoire HTBI primers generated TCR beta libraries. TCRdb itself ran the multiplex PCR reads through MiXCR, one entry per CDR3 protein. The repertoire has over 250,000 distinct CDR3 sequences, roughly 21% of them found once; the top ten carry around 50%. Germline assignment: CDR1 LGHNA and CDR2 YSLEER. Trimming pared 0 bases from V and 4 bases from J, leaving 15 bases between. The CDR3 sequence is 16 residues long. Indicated time point: persistent/refractory GD, antithyroid drugs over 5 years with positive TRAb. The TCR library used RNA extracted from PBMCs. The sequence was collected from a female donor with Graves disease. The chain uses TRBV4-3 and TRBJ1-2; D not certain. The sample was peripheral blood mononuclear cells (PBMCs), taken when the disease was refractory, from a patient treated with antithyroid drugs. CDR3 nucleotide sequence: TGCGCCAGCAGCCAAGATGAGGCAGGTCCCAGCTATGGCTACACCTTC. Its translation: CASSQDEAGPSYGYTF.